The 27 T cell receptor beta chains below all came from one sample that was sequenced in a study of human T cells and chemical hapten exposure (dated by TCRdb to about 2021). The library was prepared using RACE. Instrument used: NextSeq 500. TCRdb reworked the public reads: Q25 trimming with fastp, MiXCR clone assembly, productive beta chains retained. Rows with a matching CDR3 protein are joined into one entry that keeps the most common DNA and genes. The sample records tens of thousands of distinct CDR3 sequences, approximately 12% of which are singletons. The ten largest clones represent roughly 2.5% of the sample. According to the study, the label for this sample's time point signals: patch test 3, about 24 weeks after DPC sensitization. The meaning of the sample's treatment or condition label: therapeutic diphenylcyclopropenone sensitization with weekly scalp DPC. Total RNA was isolated from unfractionated whole blood collected in Tempus Blood RNA tubes.

The specimen was whole blood, collected in connection with sensitization to the hapten diphenylcyclopropenone (DPC). The source of these receptors is a woman in her thirties or forties with alopecia areata. Some clones in this sample may be carry-over from other donors' samples.

Many counts were recorded for this clonotype. The rearrangement links TRBV7-3 to TRBJ2-1, with 8 bases lining up with TRBD1. The CDR3 loop spans 15 amino acids. The germline gives CDR1 SGHTA, CDR2 FQGTGA. Germline trimming cut 5 bases from V and 8 bases from J; bases unmatched to any gene: 11. As DNA, the CDR3 is TGTGCCAGCAGCCCCCGGACAGGGTCGAAGGATGAGCAGTTCTTC. It is translated as CASSPRTGSKDEQFF.

The chain joins TRBV2 to TRBJ2-2; 11 nucleotides match TRBD2. CDR3 length equals 16 residues. Germline V gives CDR1 SNHLY, CDR2 FYNNEI. With 3 bases clipped from V and 3 bases from J, the junction kept 3 bases outside the gene matches. The CDR3 DNA sequence: TGTGCCAGCAGTGAGAAACTAGCGGGGGACACCGGGGAGCTGTTTTTT. Translation gives CASSEKLAGDTGELFF.

The rearrangement joins TRBV2 to TRBJ2-7; D unresolved. The CDR3 totals 13 residues. V lost 7 bases and J lost 7, with 17 bases in between. From germline, CDR1 is SNHLY and CDR2 FYNNEI. The CDR3 DNA reads TGTGCCAGCACCCAGGCGCCCATGAGAGAGCAGTACTTC. Its protein is CASTQAPMREQYF.

This clonotype was counted a few times. The rearrangement joins TRBV6-6 to TRBJ2-5; D possibly corresponds to TRBD2 (5 bases). Germline assignment: CDR1 MNHNY and CDR2 SVGAGI (reference sequence). The V end lost 6 bases, the J end lost 5 bases, and 10 bases lay between the germline ends. The CDR3 is 12 residues long. The CDR3 sequence: CASSSTGETQYF. The DNA for the CDR3 is TGTGCCAGCAGCTCCACGGGGGAGACCCAGTACTTC.

The chain links TRBV6-5 to TRBJ2-5; 9 bases match TRBD1. The V segment lost 6 bases and the J segment 3 bases; nucleotides outside the gene matches: 14. Germline CDR1 and CDR2: MNHEY and SVGAGI. This CDR3 contains 17 residues. CDR3 residues: CASSNLWTGEMEETQYF. The CDR3 region has the DNA TGTGCCAGCAGCAATCTTTGGACAGGGGAAATGGAAGAGACCCAGTACTTC.

The sample holds many counts of this clonotype. The chain combines TRBV5-6 with TRBJ2-3; 7 nucleotides align to TRBD2. The CDR3 runs to 14 residues. Germline V gives CDR1 SGHDT, CDR2 YYEEEE. The trim removed 4 bases at V and 2 bases at J, leaving 4 bases unmatched. DNA for the CDR3: TGTGCCAGCAGCCGGGCGGGGGACACAGATACGCAGTATTTT. Translating gives CASSRAGDTDTQYF.

This clonotype was observed a few times. The chain couples TRBV28 to TRBJ1-1, with D hard to call. This CDR3 is built from 11 residues. V lost 6 bases and J lost 8, with 10 bases in between. Per the germline V gene, CDR1 is MDHEN and CDR2 is SYDVKM. The CDR3 region is CASRTRGEAFF. CDR3 DNA: TGTGCCAGCAGAACACGCGGGGAAGCTTTCTTT.

This clonotype was observed a handful of times. J is TRBJ2-7 and V is TRBV27, with 10 bases aligning to TRBD2. Per the germline V gene, CDR1 is MNHEY and CDR2 is SMNVEV (reference sequence). The CDR3 has 15 amino acids. Trimming removed 5 bases from V and 4 bases from J; junction bases left unmatched: 8. The CDR3 region has the DNA TGTGCCAGCAGTCCCACGGGACTAGCGAGGTACGAGCAGTACTTC. Encoded protein: CASSPTGLARYEQYF.

The chain is built from TRBV28 and TRBJ2-7; D possibly matches TRBD1 or TRBD2 (5 bases each). Germline CDR1 MDHEN, CDR2 SYDVKM. V lost 7 bases and J 7 bases, leaving 14 bases between the germline ends. This CDR3 has 12 residues. The CDR3 spells CASTPGWGEQYF. The CDR3 nucleotides read TGTGCCAGCACCCCGGGTTGGGGGGAGCAGTACTTC.

The rearrangement links TRBV20-1 to TRBJ2-3; D is possibly TRBD2 (5 bases). The CDR3 has 14 amino acids. Germline V lookup: CDR1 DFQATT, CDR2 SNEGSKA (reference sequence). V lost 0 bases, J lost 2 bases, and 9 bases lay in between. The CDR3 coding sequence is TGCAGTGCTAGAGATGGTAGCGCCACAGATACGCAGTATTTT. It is translated as CSARDGSATDTQYF.

This rearrangement joins TRBV7-2 to TRBJ2-1; 9 nucleotides align to TRBD2. V was clipped by 0 bases and J by 9 bases; unmatched bases: 6. There are 15 residues in the CDR3. The V gene's germline CDR1 is SGHTA and CDR2 FQGNSA. The CDR3 loop reads CASSLASGRGGEQFF. For the CDR3, the DNA is TGTGCCAGCAGCTTAGCTAGCGGGAGAGGTGGTGAGCAGTTCTTC.

The chain links TRBV9 to TRBJ1-1, with D maybe TRBD1 (5 bases). CDR3 length: 14 residues. V gave up 0 bases and J gave up 6 bases, with 12 bases separating them. Germline-derived CDR1 and CDR2 are SGDLS and YYNGEE. The CDR3 DNA reads TGTGCCAGCAGCGTAGGAGGGGTAAGGGCTGAAGCTTTCTTT. It codes for CASSVGGVRAEAFF.

This clonotype was seen ten or more times. The chain uses TRBV5-1 and TRBJ1-1, with D perhaps matching TRBD1 (5 bases). The germline V gene has CDR1 SGHRS and CDR2 YFSETQ. This CDR3 comprises 18 residues. Deletions cut 1 base from V and 1 base from J, with 20 bases between. In nucleotides, the CDR3 is TGCGCCAGCAGCTTGTGGGGACCAGGGATCCAAGGGAACACTGAAGCTTTCTTT. It is translated as CASSLWGPGIQGNTEAFF.

This clonotype was picked up many times. The chain is built from TRBV7-8 and TRBJ2-7; tentatively, D is TRBD1 or TRBD2 (6 bases each). Germline V gene sequence: CDR1 SGHVS, CDR2 FQNEAQ. The CDR3 length is 13 residues. The V end was cut by 5 bases, the J end by 3 bases, with 11 bases between. In DNA, the CDR3 is TGTGCCAGCAGCCTAGGAGGGGGCTACGAGCAGTACTTC. Residues: CASSLGGGYEQYF.

Many counts were recorded for this clonotype. The chain has TRBV14 and TRBJ1-4; D remains unclear. The CDR3 length is 17 residues. Trimming pared 4 bases from V and 7 bases from J, leaving 22 bases between. Germline CDR1 reads SGHDN; CDR2 reads FVKESK. The chain's CDR3 is CASSLLDGPASGEKLFF. CDR3 coding DNA: TGTGCCAGCAGCCTTCTCGACGGGCCTGCTTCGGGTGAAAAACTGTTTTTT.

The V call is TRBV10-3, the J call TRBJ2-1; D tentatively reads TRBD1 or TRBD2 (5 bases each). The V end lost 7 bases, the J end lost 4 bases, and 11 bases lay between the germline ends. Per the germline V gene, CDR1 is ENHRY and CDR2 is SYGVKD. This CDR3 has 13 residues. The CDR3: CAITRDVYNEQFF. For the CDR3, the DNA is TGTGCCATCACCCGGGACGTATACAATGAGCAGTTCTTC.

This clonotype occurred a few times. The chain employs TRBV6-2 or TRBV6-3 and TRBJ1-1, with D perhaps matching TRBD1 (5 bases). This CDR3 spans 11 amino acids. The germline V gene has CDR1 MNHEY and CDR2 SVGEGT. V dropped 7 bases and J dropped 5 bases, with 8 bases sitting between them. CDR3 coding DNA: TGTGCCAGCACCCAGGGTACTGAAGCTTTCTTT. Translation gives CASTQGTEAFF.

This clonotype was found a few times. This chain connects TRBV4-1 to TRBJ1-2; maybe TRBD1 (5 bases). Germline V gene lookup returns CDR1 MGHRA and CDR2 YSYEKL. The CDR3 is 14 residues long. The ends were cut back, 0 bases at V and 4 bases at J, with 9 bases in the middle. CDR3 amino acids: CASSQDDSPYGYTF. The DNA for the CDR3 is TGCGCCAGCAGCCAAGACGACAGCCCCTATGGCTACACCTTC.

V is TRBV10-3 and J is TRBJ2-1; D is uncertain. Germline CDR1 is ENHRY and CDR2 is SYGVKD. The CDR3 is made up of 14 amino acids. V was shortened by 3 bases and J by 5 bases, with 11 bases between the two germline ends. CDR3 in DNA: TGTGCCATCAGTGAATCGGTAGTTGACAATGAGCAGTTCTTC. This translates into CAISESVVDNEQFF.

The chain employs TRBV5-6 and TRBJ2-1, with TRBD2 matching 8 bases. Germline V gene sequence: CDR1 SGHDT, CDR2 YYEEEE. The CDR3 totals 14 residues. Unmatched junction bases numbered 10, after V lost 5 bases and J lost 9 bases. In DNA, the CDR3 is TGTGCCAGCAGTATCGGGAGGGCCGAAACTGAGCAGTTCTTC. Translated, it gives CASSIGRAETEQFF.

This clonotype was seen a few times. V usage is TRBV11-3 and J usage is TRBJ2-1, with D hard to call. Trimming took off 7 bases at V and 12 bases at J, with 22 bases between the two ends. Germline CDR1 and CDR2: SGHNT and YENEEA. CDR3 length: 14 amino acids. The CDR3 nucleotides read TGTGCCAGCACCCTCCCGAGCTACGGACCCGGGCAGTTCTTC. Protein sequence: CASTLPSYGPGQFF.

The chain couples TRBV27 to TRBJ2-1, with unresolved D. Germline V gene sequence: CDR1 MNHEY, CDR2 SMNVEV (reference sequence). Trimming pared 5 bases from V and 7 bases from J, leaving 18 bases between. The CDR3 has 15 amino acids. CDR3 DNA sequence: TGTGCCAGCAGTCCGTTGGGTAGACCTCTAAATGAGCAGTTCTTC. This translates into CASSPLGRPLNEQFF.

This clonotype was picked up many times. This chain uses TRBV3-1 with TRBJ2-1; TRBD1 might be the D (5 bases). This CDR3 spans 15 amino acids. The germline CDR1 and CDR2 sequences are LGHDT and YNNKEL (reference sequence). V was cut by 4 bases and J by 2 bases, with 12 bases left in between. The CDR3: CASSLDTITYNEQFF. The CDR3 bases are TGTGCCAGCAGCCTGGACACCATCACCTACAATGAGCAGTTCTTC.

This chain joins TRBV5-1 and TRBJ1-1; D unresolved. Trimming pared 0 bases from V and 7 bases from J, leaving 10 bases between. The CDR3 extends over 13 amino acids. Germline V gene sequence: CDR1 SGHRS, CDR2 YFSETQ. Here the CDR3 DNA reads TGCGCCAGCAGCTTGGGAGGAATCGATGAAGCTTTCTTT. Protein sequence: CASSLGGIDEAFF.

The chain couples TRBV28 to TRBJ1-2; D remains unclear. Germline V gene lookup returns CDR1 MDHEN and CDR2 SYDVKM. The CDR3 has 14 residues. Trimming pared 2 bases from V and 0 bases from J, leaving 7 bases between. This chain's CDR3 is CASSLEEANYGYTF. The CDR3 nucleotides are TGTGCCAGCAGTTTAGAGGAGGCTAACTATGGCTACACCTTC.

V is TRBV4-3 and J is TRBJ2-2; D assignment may be TRBD1 or TRBD2 (5 bases each). The ends were cut back, 3 bases at V and 0 bases at J, with 11 bases in the middle. The CDR3 contains 16 residues. Germline loops: CDR1 LGHNA, CDR2 YSLEER. The CDR3 is CASSQAGTPNTGELFF. CDR3 nucleotide sequence: TGCGCCAGCAGCCAGGCCGGGACCCCGAACACCGGGGAGCTGTTTTTT.

In its sample, this clonotype was seen many times. DNA of the CDR3: TGCAGTTGCCGTAGGACTAGCTCGTCCGGGGAGCTGTTTTTT. Translation gives CSCRRTSSSGELFF. This chain links TRBV20-1 with TRBJ2-2, with 8 bases aligning to TRBD2. The CDR3 extends over 14 amino acids. Germline V gene data show CDR1 as DFQATT and CDR2 as SNEGSKA (reference sequence). V lost 8 bases to trimming and J lost 6 bases; unmatched junction nucleotides: 11.